This T cell receptor beta chain was obtained from a study of beta chain features in type 1 diabetes. As every portion of the isolated RNA was reverse transcribed, the sequencing read expressed TCRB transcripts. Only in-frame clones appear in the TCRdb table, and some are missing; sequencing was by immunoSEQ multiplex PCR. The table includes around 250,000 clones, about 15% detected once. Overall study results and limits: Any PCR bias toward short templates would affect both groups alike. Within each of all four CD4+ subsets, Type 1 diabetes patients had TCRB CDR3s that were moderately but significantly shorter.

On this clone itself: Antigen specificity is unknown.

Sequencing used naive CD4+ T cells from blood. The receptor was derived from a man aged 30-40 years with type 1 diabetes.

The CDR3 is CASSLPGGNGYTF. The CDR3 DNA reads as TGTGCCAGCAGCTTGCCAGGGGGCAATGGCTACACCTTC. This sequence joins TRBV5-4 and TRBJ1-2; 8 bases fit TRBD1. The germline CDR1 and CDR2 sequences are SGHNT and YYREEE (reference sequence). J gave up 6 bases and V 1 base, and 2 bases lay outside the gene matches. The CDR3 covers 13 residues.